A selection of T cell receptor beta chains follows, all from one sample in a study of T cells of healthy individuals. TCRdb redid the calling of the 5' RACE reads with MiXCR, one entry per CDR3 protein. The table shows about 57,000 distinct CDR3 sequences, with 15% to 20% occurring only once. These receptors all come from a human donor in good health. Both conserved end residues are part of each CDR3.

CDR3,V,J
CASSFHYEQYF,TRBV5-1,TRBJ2-7
CASSFHKASTDTQYF,TRBV27,TRBJ2-3
CAISVTGWDGYTF,TRBV10-3,TRBJ1-2
CASSQGGQSYEQYF,TRBV3-1,TRBJ2-7
CASSHRFRDRASDIQYF,TRBV3-1,TRBJ2-4
CASSLYRASPLHF,TRBV7-9,TRBJ1-6
CASSWRRNTEAFF,TRBV6-1,TRBJ1-1
CASSQGGGGATGELFF,TRBV4-3,TRBJ2-2
CASSLGGTAYTGELFF,TRBV5-1,TRBJ2-2
CASSSSDYLRGTDTQYF,TRBV6-5,TRBJ2-3
CASSSRGGVAGNTIYF,TRBV9,TRBJ1-3
CASSSPLGRYF,TRBV7-2,TRBJ2-3
CASSRLLEDTQYF,TRBV5-1,TRBJ2-3
CASSLERGAAYNEQFF,TRBV7-9,TRBJ2-1
CASAANQGIVGYTF,TRBV11-2,TRBJ1-2
CSVLLGGPDTGELFF,TRBV29-1,TRBJ2-2
CSVEEGGGTEAFF,TRBV29-1,TRBJ1-1
CASSPRLAAYNEQFF,TRBV6-2/TRBV6-3,TRBJ2-1
CASSQDRQGPTSTDTQYF,TRBV4-1,TRBJ2-3
CASSTGYSNQPQHF,TRBV27,TRBJ1-5
CASSHSGTGGYEQYF,TRBV4-1,TRBJ2-7
CASSTKNIQYF,TRBV12-3/TRBV12-4,TRBJ2-4